This TCR beta chain was sequenced during a study of blood T cell repertoires in COVID-19. Study as a whole: Samples taken during acute and convalescent COVID-19 were collected in the United States, Italy and Spain.

Method: immunoSEQ multiplex PCR; TCRdb's copy keeps in-frame clones and lacks some. The sample shows around 90,000 clones, around 92% of them seen only once. Per germline, CDR1 KGHSH and CDR2 LQKENI. J gave up 0 bases and V 0 bases, and 3 bases lay outside the gene matches. This CDR3 has 17 amino acids. Material: peripheral blood. This rearrangement joins TRBV18 to TRBJ2-2; TRBD2 matches at 8 bases. The sequence derives from an older woman with active COVID-19. The CDR3 loop is CASSPPNSGANTGELFF. CDR3 nucleotides: TGTGCCAGCTCACCACCGAATAGCGGGGCGAACACCGGGGAGCTGTTTTTT.